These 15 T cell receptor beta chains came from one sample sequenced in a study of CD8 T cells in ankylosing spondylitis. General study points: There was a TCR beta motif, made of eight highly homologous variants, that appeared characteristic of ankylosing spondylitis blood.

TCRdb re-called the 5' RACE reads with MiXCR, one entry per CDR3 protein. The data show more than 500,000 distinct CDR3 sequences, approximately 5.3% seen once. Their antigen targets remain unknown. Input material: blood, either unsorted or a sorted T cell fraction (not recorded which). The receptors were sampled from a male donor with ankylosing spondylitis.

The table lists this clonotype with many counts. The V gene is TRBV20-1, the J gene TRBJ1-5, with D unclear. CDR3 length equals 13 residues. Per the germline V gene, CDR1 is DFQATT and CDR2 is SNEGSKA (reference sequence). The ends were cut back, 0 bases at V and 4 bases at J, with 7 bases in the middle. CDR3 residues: CSARESGNQPQHF. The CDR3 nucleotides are TGCAGTGCTAGAGAATCCGGAAATCAGCCCCAGCATTTT.

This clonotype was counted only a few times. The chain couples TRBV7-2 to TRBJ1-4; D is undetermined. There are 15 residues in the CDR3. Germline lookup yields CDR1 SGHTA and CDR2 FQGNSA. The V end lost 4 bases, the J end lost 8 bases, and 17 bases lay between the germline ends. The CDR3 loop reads CASSSSGRVDEKLFF. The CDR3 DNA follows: TGTGCCAGCAGCTCATCCGGGAGGGTGGACGAAAAACTGTTTTTT.

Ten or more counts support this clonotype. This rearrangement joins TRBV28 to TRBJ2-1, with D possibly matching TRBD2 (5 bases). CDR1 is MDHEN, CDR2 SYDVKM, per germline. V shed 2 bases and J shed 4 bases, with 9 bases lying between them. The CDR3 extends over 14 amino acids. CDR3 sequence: CASSLATRYNEQFF. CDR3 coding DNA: TGTGCCAGCAGTTTAGCAACTAGATACAATGAGCAGTTCTTC.

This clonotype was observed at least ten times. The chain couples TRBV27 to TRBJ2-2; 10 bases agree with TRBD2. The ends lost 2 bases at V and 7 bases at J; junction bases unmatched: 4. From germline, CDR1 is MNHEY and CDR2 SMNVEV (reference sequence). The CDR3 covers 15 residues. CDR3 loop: CASSLGLAGVGELFF. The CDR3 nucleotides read TGTGCCAGCAGTTTAGGGCTAGCGGGAGTCGGGGAGCTGTTTTTT.

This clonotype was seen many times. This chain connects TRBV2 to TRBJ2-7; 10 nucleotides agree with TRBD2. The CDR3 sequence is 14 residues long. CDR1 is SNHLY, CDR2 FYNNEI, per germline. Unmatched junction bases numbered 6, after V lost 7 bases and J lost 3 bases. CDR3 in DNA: TGTGCCAGCACTTCTAGCGGGGGTTTCTACGAGCAGTACTTC. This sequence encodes CASTSSGGFYEQYF.

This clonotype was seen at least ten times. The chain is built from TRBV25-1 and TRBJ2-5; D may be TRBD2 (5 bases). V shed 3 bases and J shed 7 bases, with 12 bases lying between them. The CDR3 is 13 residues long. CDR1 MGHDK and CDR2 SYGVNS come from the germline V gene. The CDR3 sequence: CASSDFRTRTQYF. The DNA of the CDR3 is TGTGCCAGCAGTGACTTCCGCACTAGGACCCAGTACTTC.

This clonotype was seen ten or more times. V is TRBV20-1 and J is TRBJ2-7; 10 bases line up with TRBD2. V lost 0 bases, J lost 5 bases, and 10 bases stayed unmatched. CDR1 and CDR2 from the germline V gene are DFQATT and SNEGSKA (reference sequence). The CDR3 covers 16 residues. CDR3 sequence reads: CSARDRRAGGYDEQYF. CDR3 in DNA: TGCAGTGCTAGAGATCGGCGAGCGGGAGGGTACGACGAGCAGTACTTC.

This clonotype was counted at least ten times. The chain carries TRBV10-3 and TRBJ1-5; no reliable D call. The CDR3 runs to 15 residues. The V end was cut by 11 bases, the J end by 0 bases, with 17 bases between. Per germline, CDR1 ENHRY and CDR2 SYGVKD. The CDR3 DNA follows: TGTGCCCCGATATCCCTCGGAGGTAGCAATCAGCCCCAGCATTTT. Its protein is CAPISLGGSNQPQHF.

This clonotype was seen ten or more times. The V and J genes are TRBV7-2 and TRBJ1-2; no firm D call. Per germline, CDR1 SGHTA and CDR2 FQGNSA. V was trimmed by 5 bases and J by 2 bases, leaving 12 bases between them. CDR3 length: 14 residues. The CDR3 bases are TGTGCCAGCAGCCCGCACTCGTTGAACTATGGCTACACCTTC. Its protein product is CASSPHSLNYGYTF. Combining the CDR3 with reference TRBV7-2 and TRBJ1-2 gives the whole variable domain GAGVSQSPSNKVTEKGKDVELRCDPISGHTALYWYRQSLGQGLEFLIYFQGNSAPDKSGLPSDRFSAERTGGSVSTLTIQRTQQEDSAVYLCASSPHSLNYGYTFGSGTRLTVV.

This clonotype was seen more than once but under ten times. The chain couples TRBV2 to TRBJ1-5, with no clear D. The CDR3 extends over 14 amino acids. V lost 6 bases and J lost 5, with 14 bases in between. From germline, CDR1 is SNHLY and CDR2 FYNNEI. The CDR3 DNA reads TGTGCCAGCAGCCTGGCTGGGAGGGATCAGCCCCAGCATTTT. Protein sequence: CASSLAGRDQPQHF.

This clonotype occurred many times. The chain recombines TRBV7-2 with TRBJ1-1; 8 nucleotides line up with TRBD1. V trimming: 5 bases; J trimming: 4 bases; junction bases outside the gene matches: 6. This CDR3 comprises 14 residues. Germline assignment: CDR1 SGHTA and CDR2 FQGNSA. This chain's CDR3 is CASSRDRGSTEAFF. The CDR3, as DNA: TGTGCCAGCAGCCGAGACAGGGGCTCCACTGAAGCTTTCTTT.

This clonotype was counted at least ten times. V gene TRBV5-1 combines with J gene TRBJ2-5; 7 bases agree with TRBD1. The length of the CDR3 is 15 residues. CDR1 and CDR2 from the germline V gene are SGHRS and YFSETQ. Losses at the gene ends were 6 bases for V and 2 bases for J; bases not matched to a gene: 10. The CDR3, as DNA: TGCGCCAGCACCGATTTTCGACAGGGACAAGAGACCCAGTACTTC. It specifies CASTDFRQGQETQYF. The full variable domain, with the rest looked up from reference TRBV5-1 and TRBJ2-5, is KAGVTQTPRYLIKTRGQQVTLSCSPISGHRSVSWYQQTPGQGLQFLFEYFSETQRNKGNFPGRFSGRQFSNSRSEMNVSTLELGDSALYLCASTDFRQGQETQYFGPGTRLLVL.

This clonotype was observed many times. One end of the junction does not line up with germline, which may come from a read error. The CDR3, as DNA: TGTGCCAGCACCTCAGGCTTAGGGGGCCGATCTCTCTTC. Translation: CASTSGLGGRSLF. The V and J genes are TRBV2 and TRBJ2-1; TRBD1 matches 7 bases. The CDR3 sequence is 13 residues long. Germline CDR1 is SNHLY and CDR2 is FYNNEI.

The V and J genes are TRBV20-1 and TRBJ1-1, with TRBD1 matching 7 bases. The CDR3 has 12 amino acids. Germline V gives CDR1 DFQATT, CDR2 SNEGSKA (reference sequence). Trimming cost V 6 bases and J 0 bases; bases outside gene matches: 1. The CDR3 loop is CSAGTVNTEAFF. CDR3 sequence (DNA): TGCAGTGCCGGGACAGTGAACACTGAAGCTTTCTTT.

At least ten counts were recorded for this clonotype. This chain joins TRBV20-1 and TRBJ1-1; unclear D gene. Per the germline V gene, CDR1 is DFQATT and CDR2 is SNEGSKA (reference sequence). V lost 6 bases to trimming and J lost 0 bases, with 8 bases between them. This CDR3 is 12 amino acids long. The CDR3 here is CSARHLNTEAFF. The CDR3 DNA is TGCAGTGCGAGACACCTGAACACTGAAGCTTTCTTT.